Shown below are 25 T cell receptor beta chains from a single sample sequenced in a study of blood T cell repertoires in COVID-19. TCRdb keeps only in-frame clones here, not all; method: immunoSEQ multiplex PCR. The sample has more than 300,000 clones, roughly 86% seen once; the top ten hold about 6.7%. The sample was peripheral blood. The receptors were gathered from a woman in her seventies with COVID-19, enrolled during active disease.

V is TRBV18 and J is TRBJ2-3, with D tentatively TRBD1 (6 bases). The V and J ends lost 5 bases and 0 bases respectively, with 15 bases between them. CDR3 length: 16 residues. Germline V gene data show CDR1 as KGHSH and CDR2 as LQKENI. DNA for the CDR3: TGTGCCAGCTCATCAACTCCCGGACAGAGCACAGATACGCAGTATTTT. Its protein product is CASSSTPGQSTDTQYF.

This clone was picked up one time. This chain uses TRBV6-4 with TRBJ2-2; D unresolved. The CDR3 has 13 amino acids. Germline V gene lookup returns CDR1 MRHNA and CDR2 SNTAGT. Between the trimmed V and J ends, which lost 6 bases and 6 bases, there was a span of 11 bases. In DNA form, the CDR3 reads TGTGCCAGCAGCGGAACAGAACCCGGGGAGCTGTTTTTT. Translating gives CASSGTEPGELFF.

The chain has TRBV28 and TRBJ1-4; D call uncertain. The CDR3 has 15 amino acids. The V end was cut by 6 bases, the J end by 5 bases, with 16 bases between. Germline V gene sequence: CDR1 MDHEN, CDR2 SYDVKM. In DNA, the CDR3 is TGTGCCAGCAGGTCCGCGGGCTTAGCAAATGAAAAACTGTTTTTT. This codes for CASRSAGLANEKLFF. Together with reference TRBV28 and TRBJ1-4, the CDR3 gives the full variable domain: DVKVTQSSRYLVKRTGEKVFLECVQDMDHENMFWYRQDPGLGLRLIYFSYDVKMKEKGDIPEGYSVSREKKERFSLILESASTNQTSMYLCASRSAGLANEKLFFGSGTQLSVL.

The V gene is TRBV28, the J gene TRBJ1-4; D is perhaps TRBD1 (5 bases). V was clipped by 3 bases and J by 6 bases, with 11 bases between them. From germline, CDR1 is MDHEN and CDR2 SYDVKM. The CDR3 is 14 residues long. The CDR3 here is CASSLTTDYEKLFF. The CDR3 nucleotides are TGTGCCAGCAGTTTGACGACAGACTATGAAAAACTGTTTTTT.

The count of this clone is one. CDR3 amino acids: CASAPRGDTEAFF. As DNA, the CDR3 is TGTGCCAGCGCCCCCAGGGGGGACACTGAAGCTTTCTTT. V and J are TRBV12-3 or TRBV12-4 and TRBJ1-1; 7 bases fit TRBD1. The junction had 6 bases not matched to a gene; V was cut back by 8 bases and J by 3 bases. CDR3 length equals 13 residues.

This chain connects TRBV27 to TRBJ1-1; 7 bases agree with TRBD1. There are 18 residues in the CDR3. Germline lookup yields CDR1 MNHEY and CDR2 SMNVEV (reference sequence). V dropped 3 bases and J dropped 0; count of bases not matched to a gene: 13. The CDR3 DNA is TGTGCCAGCAGTTTGGCCTCATTTACAGGGGCTCTGAACACTGAAGCTTTCTTT. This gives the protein CASSLASFTGALNTEAFF.

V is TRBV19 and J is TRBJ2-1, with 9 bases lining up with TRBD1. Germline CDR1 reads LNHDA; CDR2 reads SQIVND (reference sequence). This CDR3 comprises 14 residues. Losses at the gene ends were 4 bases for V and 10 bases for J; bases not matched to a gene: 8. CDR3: CASSTTGGAGEQFF. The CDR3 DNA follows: TGTGCCAGTAGTACAACAGGGGGCGCAGGGGAGCAGTTCTTC.

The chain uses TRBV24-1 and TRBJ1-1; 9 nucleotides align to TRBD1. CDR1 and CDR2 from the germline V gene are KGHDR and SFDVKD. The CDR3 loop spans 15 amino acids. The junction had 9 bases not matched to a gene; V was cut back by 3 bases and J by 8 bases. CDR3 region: CATSDAGQGLSEAFF. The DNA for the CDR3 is TGTGCCACCAGTGATGCGGGACAGGGATTATCAGAAGCTTTCTTT.

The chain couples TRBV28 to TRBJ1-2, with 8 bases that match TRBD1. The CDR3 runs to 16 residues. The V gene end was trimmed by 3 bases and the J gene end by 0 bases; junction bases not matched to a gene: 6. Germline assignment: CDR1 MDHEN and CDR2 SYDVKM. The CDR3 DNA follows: TGTGCCAGCAGTTTGCGCAGGGGGCAACCTAACTATGGCTACACCTTC. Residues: CASSLRRGQPNYGYTF.

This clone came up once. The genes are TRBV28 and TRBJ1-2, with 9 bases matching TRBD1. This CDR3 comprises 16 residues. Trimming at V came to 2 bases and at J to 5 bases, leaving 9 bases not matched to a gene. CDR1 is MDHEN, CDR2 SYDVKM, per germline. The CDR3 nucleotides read TGTGCCAGCAGTTTACCACCGGGACAGGGAAGGTATGGCTACACCTTC. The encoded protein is CASSLPPGQGRYGYTF.

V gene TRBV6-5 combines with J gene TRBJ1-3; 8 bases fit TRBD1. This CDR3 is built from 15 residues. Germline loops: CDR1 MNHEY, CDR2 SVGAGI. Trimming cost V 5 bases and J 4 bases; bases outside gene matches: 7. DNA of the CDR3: TGTGCCAGCAGTAGCGGACAGGGAAGAGGAAACACCATATATTTT. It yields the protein CASSSGQGRGNTIYF.

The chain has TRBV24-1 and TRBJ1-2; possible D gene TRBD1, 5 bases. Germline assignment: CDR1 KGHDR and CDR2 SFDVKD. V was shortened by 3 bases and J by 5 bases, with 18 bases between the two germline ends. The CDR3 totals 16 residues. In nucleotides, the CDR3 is TGTGCCACCAGTGATGCAGGGTCCCCTGGGTGGTATGGCTACACCTTC. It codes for CATSDAGSPGWYGYTF.

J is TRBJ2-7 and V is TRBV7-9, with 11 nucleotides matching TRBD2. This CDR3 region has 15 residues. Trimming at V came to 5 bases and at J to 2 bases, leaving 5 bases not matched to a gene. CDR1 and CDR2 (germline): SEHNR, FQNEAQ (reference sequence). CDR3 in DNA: TGTGCCAGCAGCCCGACTAGCGGGGTGGCCTACGAGCAGTACTTC. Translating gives CASSPTSGVAYEQYF.

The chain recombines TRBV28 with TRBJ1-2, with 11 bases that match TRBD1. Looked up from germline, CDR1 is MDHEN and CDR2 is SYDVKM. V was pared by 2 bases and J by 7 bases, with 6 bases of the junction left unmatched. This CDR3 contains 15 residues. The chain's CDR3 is CASSLTGTGGSGYTF. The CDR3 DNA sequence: TGTGCCAGCAGTTTAACCGGGACAGGGGGGAGTGGCTACACCTTC.

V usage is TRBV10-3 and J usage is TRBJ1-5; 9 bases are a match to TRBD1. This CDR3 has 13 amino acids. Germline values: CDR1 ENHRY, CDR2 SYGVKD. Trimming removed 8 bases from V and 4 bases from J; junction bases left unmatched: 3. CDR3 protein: CAIRGQGNQPQHF. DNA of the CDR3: TGTGCCATCCGAGGACAGGGGAATCAGCCCCAGCATTTT.

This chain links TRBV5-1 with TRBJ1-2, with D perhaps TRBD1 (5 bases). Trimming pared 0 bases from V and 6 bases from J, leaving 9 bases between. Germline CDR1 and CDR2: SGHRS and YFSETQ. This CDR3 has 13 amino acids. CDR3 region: CASSLGQNHGYTF. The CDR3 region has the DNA TGCGCCAGCAGCTTGGGACAGAACCATGGCTACACCTTC.

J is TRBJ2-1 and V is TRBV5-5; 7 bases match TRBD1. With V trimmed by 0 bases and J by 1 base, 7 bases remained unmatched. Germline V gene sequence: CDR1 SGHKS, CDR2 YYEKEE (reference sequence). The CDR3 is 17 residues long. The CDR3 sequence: CASSLVSYRGSYNEQFF. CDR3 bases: TGTGCCAGCAGCTTGGTTTCCTACAGGGGATCCTACAATGAGCAGTTCTTC.

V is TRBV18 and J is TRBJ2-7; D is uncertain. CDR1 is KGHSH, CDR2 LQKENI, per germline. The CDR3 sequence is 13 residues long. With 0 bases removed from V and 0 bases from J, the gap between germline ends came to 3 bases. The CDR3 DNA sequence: TGTGCCAGCTCACCACCGGCCTCCTACGAGCAGTACTTC. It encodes CASSPPASYEQYF. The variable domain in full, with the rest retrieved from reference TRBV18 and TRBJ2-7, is NAGVMQNPRHLVRRRGQEARLRCSPMKGHSHVYWYRQLPEEGLKFMVYLQKENIIDESGMPKERFSAEFPKEGPSILRIQQVVRGDSAAYFCASSPPASYEQYFGPGTRLTVT.

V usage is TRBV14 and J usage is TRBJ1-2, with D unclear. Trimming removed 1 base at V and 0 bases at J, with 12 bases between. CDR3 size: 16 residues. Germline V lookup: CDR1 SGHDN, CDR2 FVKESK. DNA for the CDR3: TGTGCCAGCAGCCAAGTGAAAGCTACGCCTAACTATGGCTACACCTTC. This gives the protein CASSQVKATPNYGYTF.

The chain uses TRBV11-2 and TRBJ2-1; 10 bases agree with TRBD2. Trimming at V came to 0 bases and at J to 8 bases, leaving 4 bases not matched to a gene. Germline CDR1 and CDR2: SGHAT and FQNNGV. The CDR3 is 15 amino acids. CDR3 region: CASSLEAGGQYEQFF. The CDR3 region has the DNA TGTGCCAGCAGCTTAGAAGCGGGGGGGCAGTATGAGCAGTTCTTC.

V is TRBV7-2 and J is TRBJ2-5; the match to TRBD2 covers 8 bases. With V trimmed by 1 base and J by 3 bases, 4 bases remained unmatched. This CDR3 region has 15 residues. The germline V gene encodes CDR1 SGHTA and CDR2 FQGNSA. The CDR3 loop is CASSLERGGEETQYF. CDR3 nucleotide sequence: TGTGCCAGCAGCTTAGAACGGGGGGGTGAAGAGACCCAGTACTTC.

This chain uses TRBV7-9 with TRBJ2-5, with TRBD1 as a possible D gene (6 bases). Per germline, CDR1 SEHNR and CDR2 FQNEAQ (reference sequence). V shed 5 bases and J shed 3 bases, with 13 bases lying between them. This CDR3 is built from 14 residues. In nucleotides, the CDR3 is TGTGCCAGCAGCGTGCCAGGGGCCAAAGAGACCCAGTACTTC. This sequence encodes CASSVPGAKETQYF.

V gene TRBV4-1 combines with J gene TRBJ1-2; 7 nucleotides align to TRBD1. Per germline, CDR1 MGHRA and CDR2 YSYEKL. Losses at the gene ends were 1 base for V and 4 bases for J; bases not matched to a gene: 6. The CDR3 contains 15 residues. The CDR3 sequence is CASSQGPGQSYGYTF. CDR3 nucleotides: TGCGCCAGCAGCCAAGGCCCGGGACAGAGCTATGGCTACACCTTC.

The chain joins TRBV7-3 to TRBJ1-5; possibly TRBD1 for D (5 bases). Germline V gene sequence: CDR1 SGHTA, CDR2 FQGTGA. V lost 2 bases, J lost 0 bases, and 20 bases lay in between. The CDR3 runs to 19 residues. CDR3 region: CASSLGAWARGFSNQPQHF. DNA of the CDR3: TGTGCCAGCAGCTTAGGGGCCTGGGCTCGGGGGTTTAGCAATCAGCCCCAGCATTTT.

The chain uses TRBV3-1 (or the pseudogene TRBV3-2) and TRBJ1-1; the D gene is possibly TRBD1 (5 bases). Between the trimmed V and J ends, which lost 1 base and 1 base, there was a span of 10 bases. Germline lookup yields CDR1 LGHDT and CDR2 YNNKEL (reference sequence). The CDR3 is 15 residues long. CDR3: CASSQGLGENTEAFF. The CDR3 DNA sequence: TGTGCCAGCAGCCAAGGGTTAGGGGAGAACACTGAAGCTTTCTTT.